Below, one TCR beta chain is given with its context. The antigen is undetermined. The data belong to a study of OX40 agonist ivuxolimab in advanced cancers. Study-level results: In general, CD8+ T cells held more expanded clones than CD4+ did, on average.

Baseline, cycle 4 day 1, and cycle 7 day 1 were the blood sampling points. V was trimmed by 8 bases and J by 2 bases, leaving 10 bases between them. The germline CDR1 and CDR2 sequences are SEHNR and FQNEAQ (reference sequence). The CDR3 has 14 residues. The table came from immunoSEQ multiplex PCR; TCRdb's copy has only in-frame clones and leaves some out. The table lists about 40,000 clones, about 86% of them singletons. The chain carries TRBV7-9 and TRBJ2-6; D could derive from TRBD1 or TRBD2 (6 bases each). The clonotype was recovered from an adult with an advanced solid tumor such as melanoma, head and neck, liver or kidney cancer. Sequenced here: CD4+ or CD8+ T cells sorted from blood, sampled in a trial of the OX40 agonist ivuxolimab. CDR3 amino acids: CASFRGAGANVLTF. For the CDR3, the DNA is TGTGCCAGCTTTAGGGGGGCTGGGGCCAACGTCCTGACTTTC. Using reference TRBV7-9 and TRBJ2-6 for the parts outside the CDR3, the full variable domain is DTGVSQNPRHKITKRGQNVTFRCDPISEHNRLYWYRQTLGQGPEFLTYFQNEAQLEKSRLLSDRFSAERPKGSFSTLEIQRTEQGDSAMYLCASFRGAGANVLTFGAGSRLTVL.